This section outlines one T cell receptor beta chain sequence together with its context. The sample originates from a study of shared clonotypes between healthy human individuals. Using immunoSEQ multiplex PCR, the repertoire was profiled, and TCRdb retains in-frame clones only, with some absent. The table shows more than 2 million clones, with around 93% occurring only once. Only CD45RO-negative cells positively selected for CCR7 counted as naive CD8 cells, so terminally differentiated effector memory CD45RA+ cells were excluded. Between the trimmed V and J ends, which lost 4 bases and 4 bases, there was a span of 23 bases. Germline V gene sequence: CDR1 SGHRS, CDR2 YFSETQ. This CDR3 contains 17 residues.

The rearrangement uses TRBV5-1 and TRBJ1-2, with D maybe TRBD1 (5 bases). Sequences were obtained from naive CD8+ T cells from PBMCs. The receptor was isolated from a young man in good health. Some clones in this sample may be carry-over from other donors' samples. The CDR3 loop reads CASSGDSQGRSSYGYTF. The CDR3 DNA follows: TGCGCCAGCAGCGGAGATTCTCAGGGAAGGTCCTCCTATGGCTACACCTTC.